One and the same sample provided the 10 T cell receptor beta chains below, sequenced in a study of blood T cell repertoires in COVID-19. The assay was immunoSEQ multiplex PCR, and TCRdb's table has in-frame clones only and misses some. The sample lists approximately 290,000 clones, 80% to 90% seen once, with 4% to 4.5% in the top ten. Sequenced: PBMCs or T cells enriched from blood (not recorded which). Every receptor here comes from a woman aged 25 to 45 who had recovered from COVID-19.

The chain links TRBV12-3 or TRBV12-4 to TRBJ1-2; D gene unclear. The V and J ends lost 7 bases and 5 bases respectively, with 14 bases between them. The CDR3 extends over 13 amino acids. CDR3 region: CASTGPHNYGYTF. CDR3 DNA sequence: TGTGCCAGCACAGGCCCGCATAATTATGGCTACACCTTC.

The chain uses TRBV10-3 and TRBJ2-2, with 7 bases lining up with TRBD1. Germline V gene lookup returns CDR1 ENHRY and CDR2 SYGVKD. J lost 5 bases, V lost 10 bases, and 10 bases had no gene match. The CDR3 length is 14 residues. Here the CDR3 reads CASKGGGKTGELFF. CDR3 DNA: TGTGCCAGCAAAGGGGGCGGTAAGACCGGGGAGCTGTTTTTT.

The genes are TRBV19 and TRBJ2-1; 9 bases match TRBD2. CDR1 and CDR2 (germline): LNHDA, SQIVND (reference sequence). J lost 6 bases, V lost 6 bases, and 9 bases had no gene match. This CDR3 has 15 amino acids. The CDR3 sequence: CASRLAGVPPNEQFF. The CDR3 nucleotides read TGTGCCAGTAGATTAGCGGGAGTTCCACCCAATGAGCAGTTCTTC.

The gene calls are TRBV4-2 and TRBJ1-2, with D maybe TRBD1 (5 bases). V was pared by 4 bases and J by 5 bases, with 14 bases between. CDR1 and CDR2 from the germline V gene are LGHNA and YNFKEQ. The CDR3 covers 14 residues. CDR3 loop: CASSRQGVGYGYTF. CDR3 bases: TGTGCCAGCAGCCGGCAGGGTGTGGGGTATGGCTACACCTTC.

This clone was seen only a few times. This chain uses TRBV5-5 with TRBJ2-2; D gene unclear. The V and J ends lost 2 bases and 2 bases respectively, with 7 bases between them. Germline V CDR1 and CDR2: SGHKS, YYEKEE (reference sequence). The CDR3 sequence is 14 residues long. This CDR3 is CASSFFSNTGELFF. The CDR3 DNA reads as TGTGCCAGCAGCTTCTTCAGTAACACCGGGGAGCTGTTTTTT.

V and J are TRBV28 and TRBJ1-5; TRBD1 agrees at 8 bases. The germline V gene encodes CDR1 MDHEN and CDR2 SYDVKM. CDR3 size: 17 residues. V was clipped by 4 bases and J by 5 bases; unmatched bases: 13. CDR3 residues: CASSSRTGYGSYQPQHF. The CDR3 nucleotides are TGTGCCAGCAGTTCTCGGACAGGGTATGGGAGCTATCAGCCCCAGCATTTT.

The chain carries TRBV28 and TRBJ1-5; D is perhaps TRBD1 (5 bases). The germline V gene has CDR1 MDHEN and CDR2 SYDVKM. V was pared by 1 base and J by 5 bases, with 6 bases between. The CDR3 extends over 13 amino acids. Written as DNA, the CDR3 is TGTGCCAGCAGTTTATTCAGGGATCAGCCCCAGCATTTT. Its protein product is CASSLFRDQPQHF. Complete variable domain (other parts from reference TRBV28 and TRBJ1-5): DVKVTQSSRYLVKRTGEKVFLECVQDMDHENMFWYRQDPGLGLRLIYFSYDVKMKEKGDIPEGYSVSREKKERFSLILESASTNQTSMYLCASSLFRDQPQHFGDGTRLSIL.

V gene TRBV5-1 combines with J gene TRBJ1-5; D gene uncertain. CDR3 length: 15 amino acids. Trimming left V 0 bases short and J 3 bases short, with 10 bases between. Germline values: CDR1 SGHRS, CDR2 YFSETQ. CDR3 amino acids: CASSLAGGPNQPQHF. The CDR3 region has the DNA TGCGCCAGCAGCTTGGCCGGAGGTCCCAATCAGCCCCAGCATTTT. The variable domain in full, completed from reference TRBV5-1 and TRBJ1-5, reads KAGVTQTPRYLIKTRGQQVTLSCSPISGHRSVSWYQQTPGQGLQFLFEYFSETQRNKGNFPGRFSGRQFSNSRSEMNVSTLELGDSALYLCASSLAGGPNQPQHFGDGTRLSIL.

V usage is TRBV27 and J usage is TRBJ2-7, with 9 bases that match TRBD1. The germline gives CDR1 MNHEY, CDR2 SMNVEV (reference sequence). This CDR3 has 15 residues. The V and J ends lost 2 bases and 2 bases, in that order; junction bases with no gene match: 4. The CDR3 nucleotides are TGTGCCAGCAGTTTAATGGGACAGGGACCCTACGAGCAGTACTTC. Translation gives CASSLMGQGPYEQYF.

Here the CDR3 DNA reads TGCGCCAGCCGGGAGTTCGTCACAGATACGCAGTATTTT. This sequence encodes CASREFVTDTQYF. The chain links TRBV5-1 to TRBJ2-3; a possible D gene is TRBD2 (6 bases). Trimming removed 7 bases at V and 2 bases at J, with 11 bases between. Germline V gene data show CDR1 as SGHRS and CDR2 as YFSETQ. This CDR3 region has 13 residues.